This TCR beta chain was obtained from a study of shared clonotypes between healthy human individuals. Study at large: Per donor, three plates held CD4 naive cells, three held CD4 memory, two held CD8 naive and one held CD8 memory.

Profiling relied on immunoSEQ multiplex PCR, and the TCRdb table lists in-frame clones only, not all of them. The data show approximately 2.4 million clones, more than 90% seen once. V shed 4 bases and J shed 7 bases, with 16 bases lying between them. The germline gives CDR1 SGHNT, CDR2 YYREEE (reference sequence). The CDR3 covers 14 residues. The clonotype was recovered from a man aged 18 to 30 in good health. The specimen was naive CD4+ T cells sorted from blood. Described subset: CD45RA+ positively selected. This sequence joins TRBV5-4 and TRBJ2-3; a weak D match, TRBD2 (5 bases). The CDR3 DNA sequence: TGTGCCAGCAGCCCCTCCGGGTCGGGGTATACGCAGTATTTT. Translation gives CASSPSGSGYTQYF.